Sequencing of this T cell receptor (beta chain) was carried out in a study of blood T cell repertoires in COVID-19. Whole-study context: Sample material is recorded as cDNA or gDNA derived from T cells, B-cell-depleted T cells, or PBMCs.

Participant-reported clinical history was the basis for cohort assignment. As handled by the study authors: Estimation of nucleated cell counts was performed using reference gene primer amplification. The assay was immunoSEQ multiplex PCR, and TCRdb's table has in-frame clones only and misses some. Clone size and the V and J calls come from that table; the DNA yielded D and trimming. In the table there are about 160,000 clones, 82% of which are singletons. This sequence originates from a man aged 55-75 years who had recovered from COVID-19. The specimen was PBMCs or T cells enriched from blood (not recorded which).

The CDR3 is CASRSGSGSTQYF. In DNA form, the CDR3 reads TGCGCCAGCAGGTCGGGTAGCGGGAGTACGCAGTATTTT. This rearrangement joins TRBV10-2 to TRBJ2-3; TRBD2 agrees at 9 bases. V lost 6 bases to trimming and J lost 8 bases; unmatched junction nucleotides: 6. The CDR3 sequence is 13 residues long. CDR1 and CDR2 from the germline V gene are WSHSY and SAAADI.